What follows are 18 T cell receptor beta chains derived from one specimen sequenced in a study of blood T cell repertoires in COVID-19 (TCRdb year 2020). The receptor library was made with the immunoSEQ multiplex PCR assay. TCRdb stores this immuneACCESS table with in-frame sequences only. Part of the clones is absent; in the studies checked, under half of the shortfall reflects unresolved V genes, and no reason is known for the rest. The sample table holds 60,000 or so clones, of which about four fifths were seen once. The ten largest clonotypes hold 6.4% of the sample. The sample comprised peripheral blood. Source of these receptors: a woman in her 50s with active or convalescent COVID-19.

This chain links TRBV18 with TRBJ1-2; TRBD1 matches at 7 bases. Germline V lookup: CDR1 KGHSH, CDR2 LQKENI. V trimming: 0 bases; J trimming: 2 bases; junction bases outside the gene matches: 6. The CDR3 is made up of 16 amino acids. The CDR3 sequence is CASSPPMTGLNYGYTF. CDR3 bases: TGTGCCAGCTCACCACCAATGACAGGGTTAAACTATGGCTACACCTTC.

This clone is medium-sized (0.01 to 0.1%). The CDR3 region has the DNA TGCAGCGTTTCAGTGCTAGCGGGAGTAAAGACCCAGTACTTC. Translated, it gives CSVSVLAGVKTQYF. This chain connects TRBV29-1 to TRBJ2-5, with 10 bases that match TRBD2. The CDR3 consists of 14 residues. Germline CDR1 and CDR2: SQVTM and ANQGSEA. The V segment lost 5 bases and the J segment 6 bases; nucleotides outside the gene matches: 9.

This clone was seen a few times. This chain connects TRBV18 to TRBJ2-6; D is unresolved. Per germline, CDR1 KGHSH and CDR2 LQKENI. The length of the CDR3 is 14 residues. The V gene lost 3 bases and the J gene lost 4 bases, with 7 bases spanning the gap. CDR3 region: CASSPAAGANVLTF. In nucleotides, the CDR3 is TGTGCCAGCTCACCGGCGGCCGGGGCCAACGTCCTGACTTTC.

The sample holds many counts of this clone. The CDR3 sequence is CASAGTSRNEQFF. Written as DNA, the CDR3 is TGTGCCAGCGCCGGGACTAGTCGTAATGAGCAGTTCTTC. The genes are TRBV9 and TRBJ2-1, with 8 bases that match TRBD2. The V segment lost 7 bases and the J segment 7 bases; nucleotides outside the gene matches: 7. The CDR3 loop spans 13 amino acids. Germline lookup yields CDR1 SGDLS and CDR2 YYNGEE.

This clone was seen only a few times. This chain uses TRBV19 with TRBJ1-4; 9 nucleotides match TRBD1. This CDR3 is 15 amino acids long. Trimming removed 5 bases from V and 6 bases from J; junction bases left unmatched: 7. CDR1 and CDR2 from the germline V gene are LNHDA and SQIVND (reference sequence). The CDR3 bases are TGTGCCAGTAGTTTCGGACAGGGGTTTTATGAAAAACTGTTTTTT. Protein product: CASSFGQGFYEKLFF.

The chain employs TRBV5-6 and TRBJ1-6; 9 bases map to TRBD1. V lost 4 bases and J lost 7; bases outside the gene matches: 9. This CDR3 spans 16 amino acids. Germline V lookup: CDR1 SGHDT, CDR2 YYEEEE. The CDR3 DNA is TGTGCCAGCAGCCCGCTTGGGGGACAGGGAAATTCACCCCTCCACTTT. Amino acids: CASSPLGGQGNSPLHF.

The V gene is TRBV5-6, the J gene TRBJ1-4; D remains ambiguous. The CDR3 contains 15 residues. Germline V gene data show CDR1 as SGHDT and CDR2 as YYEEEE. V dropped 0 bases and J dropped 0 bases, with 6 bases sitting between them. CDR3 sequence reads: CASSLAPATNEKLFF. The CDR3 region has the DNA TGTGCCAGCAGCTTGGCCCCTGCAACTAATGAAAAACTGTTTTTT.

This clone was seen a few times. The chain is built from TRBV19 and TRBJ2-2, with 10 bases identical to TRBD2. J gave up 0 bases and V 2 bases, and 3 bases lay outside the gene matches. This CDR3 is built from 17 residues. In germline, CDR1 is LNHDA, CDR2 SQIVND (reference sequence). The CDR3 coding sequence is TGTGCCAGTAGTATACGCCTAGCGGGAGCGAACACCGGGGAGCTGTTTTTT. Translating gives CASSIRLAGANTGELFF.

The genes are TRBV11-2 and TRBJ2-3, with 8 bases aligning to TRBD1. CDR3 size: 14 residues. The junction had 3 bases not matched to a gene; V was cut back by 3 bases and J by 4 bases. CDR1 is SGHAT and CDR2 is FQNNGV in the germline V gene. In DNA, the CDR3 is TGTGCCAGCAGCTTCGAGACAGGGGCAGATACGCAGTATTTT. Translation gives CASSFETGADTQYF.

This chain uses TRBV29-1 with TRBJ2-5; D perhaps matches TRBD2 (5 bases). V was pared by 7 bases and J by 2 bases, with 20 bases between. The CDR3 has 15 residues. Germline CDR1 and CDR2: SQVTM and ANQGSEA. CDR3 protein: CSAPSGSGMQETQYF. The CDR3 region has the DNA TGCAGCGCCCCCAGCGGATCTGGGATGCAAGAGACCCAGTACTTC.

This rearrangement joins TRBV7-6 to TRBJ2-7; 7 bases map to TRBD1. The CDR3 spans 14 residues. Trimming removed 4 bases from V and 2 bases from J; junction bases left unmatched: 5. CDR1 SGHVS and CDR2 FNYEAQ come from the germline V gene. The CDR3 nucleotides are TGTGCCAGCAGCTCGGTTCAGGGGGCCTACGAGCAGTACTTC. This encodes CASSSVQGAYEQYF.

The chain has TRBV6-2 or TRBV6-3 and TRBJ2-1; weak D call: TRBD2 (6 bases). Per the germline V gene, CDR1 is MNHEY and CDR2 is SVGEGT. CDR3 size: 15 residues. The V and J ends lost 6 bases and 0 bases respectively, with 12 bases between them. In DNA, the CDR3 is TGTGCCAGCAGCCGAGGGACTTCCTCCTACAATGAGCAGTTCTTC. It is translated as CASSRGTSSYNEQFF.

Details on this clone: The same CDR3 is also encoded by other DNA sequences in this sample. This chain uses TRBV7-9 with TRBJ1-5; no definite D call. Germline CDR1 and CDR2: SEHNR and FQNEAQ (reference sequence). The CDR3 length is 14 residues. V lost 0 bases and J lost 4, with 7 bases in between. This CDR3 is CASSLASGNQPQHF. In DNA, the CDR3 is TGTGCCAGCAGCTTAGCGTCGGGGAATCAGCCCCAGCATTTT.

This rearrangement joins TRBV6-5 to TRBJ1-2, with TRBD1 identical over 10 bases. The CDR3 is 13 amino acids. Germline values: CDR1 MNHEY, CDR2 SVGAGI. Trimming at V came to 7 bases and at J to 7 bases, leaving 6 bases not matched to a gene. CDR3 protein: CASTWDRGAGYTF. The CDR3 DNA reads TGTGCCAGCACCTGGGACAGGGGCGCTGGCTACACCTTC.

This clone occurred a few times. The V call is TRBV6-5, the J call TRBJ1-5; weak D call: TRBD1 (5 bases). Germline V gene sequence: CDR1 MNHEY, CDR2 SVGAGI. The CDR3 has 14 amino acids. The V end was cut by 6 bases, the J end by 0 bases, with 9 bases between. The CDR3 DNA sequence: TGTGCCAGCAGCCAGGGTTATAGCAATCAGCCCCAGCATTTT. This encodes CASSQGYSNQPQHF.

This sequence joins TRBV19 and TRBJ1-2; D remains unclear. V was pared by 0 bases and J by 2 bases, with 10 bases between. Germline loops: CDR1 LNHDA, CDR2 SQIVND (reference sequence). This CDR3 has 15 residues. The CDR3 DNA reads TGTGCCAGTAGTATAGATACGGGGTCCAACTATGGCTACACCTTC. It codes for CASSIDTGSNYGYTF. The full variable domain, completed using reference TRBV19 and TRBJ1-2, is DGGITQSPKYLFRKEGQNVTLSCEQNLNHDAMYWYRQDPGQGLRLIYYSQIVNDFQKGDIAEGYSVSREKKESFPLTVTSAQKNPTAFYLCASSIDTGSNYGYTFGSGTRLTVV.

The chain is built from TRBV7-2 and TRBJ1-2; tentatively, D is TRBD1 (5 bases). The CDR3 length is 14 residues. Looked up from germline, CDR1 is SGHTA and CDR2 is FQGNSA. With 3 bases removed from V and 0 bases from J, the gap between germline ends came to 8 bases. This chain's CDR3 is CASSFQGTNYGYTF. The CDR3 nucleotides read TGTGCCAGCAGCTTTCAGGGAACTAACTATGGCTACACCTTC.

The chain is built from TRBV6-2 or TRBV6-3 and TRBJ2-5; 13 bases fit TRBD2. Germline trimming cut 6 bases from V and 4 bases from J; bases unmatched to any gene: 5. CDR3 length: 15 residues. The V gene's germline CDR1 is MNHEY and CDR2 SVGEGT. CDR3 bases: TGTGCCAGCAGCACTAGCGGGGGGGCCCTAGAGACCCAGTACTTC. Translated, it gives CASSTSGGALETQYF.